A selection of T cell receptor beta chains follows, all from one sample in a study of blood T cells in healthy people across ages. TCRdb analysed the 5' RACE reads with MiXCR anew, one entry per CDR3 protein. This sample has hundreds of thousands of distinct CDR3 sequences, with 29% found just once. Sequences were obtained from blood. The origin of the receptors is a woman of 80 years or more in good health. The CDR3 runs from the conserved cysteine through the conserved F or W. The D gene is left open where the match is weak. Rows give clone size only sometimes, using once, few, many, or a class for an expanded clone.

d_call j_call clone_size v_call cdr3_aa cdr3_nt
TRBD2 TRBJ2-1 many TRBV20-1 CSASGGAYEQFF TGCAGTGCTAGCGGGGGGGCTTATGAGCAGTTCTTC
. TRBJ2-5 many TRBV11-2 CASSLGVAGTGGTQYF TGTGCCAGCAGCTTAGGTGTGGCCGGGACTGGGGGGACCCAGTACTTC
. TRBJ2-6 many TRBV7-2 CASSLGGGRRANVLTF TGTGCCAGCAGTCTGGGGGGGGGGCGGAGGGCCAACGTCCTGACTTTC
TRBD1 TRBJ2-7 . TRBV27 CASSLGTGGCYEQYF TGTGCCAGCAGTTTGGGGACAGGGGGCTGTTACGAGCAGTACTTC
. TRBJ1-4 many TRBV12-3/TRBV12-4 CASSLQENEKLFF TGTGCCAGCAGTTTACAGGAGAATGAAAAACTGTTTTTT
. TRBJ1-5 once TRBV11-2 CVSICQPQHF TGTGTCAGCATTTGTCAGCCCCAGCATTTT
. TRBJ2-5 many TRBV20-1 CSARDGAKNQETQYF TGCAGTGCTAGAGATGGCGCTAAAAATCAAGAGACCCAGTACTTC
TRBD1 TRBJ1-2 . TRBV12-3/TRBV12-4 CASSSETGWDPGGYTF TGTGCCAGCAGTTCGGAGACAGGGTGGGACCCGGGGGGCTACACCTTC
. TRBJ1-1 . TRBV7-2 CASRVQANTEAFF TGTGCCAGCAGGGTCCAGGCGAACACTGAAGCTTTCTTT
TRBD2 TRBJ2-3 . TRBV30 CAWSVTRTSEGTDTQYF TGTGCCTGGAGTGTAACCCGGACTAGCGAAGGCACAGATACGCAGTATTTT
TRBD1 TRBJ1-2 few TRBV6-2/TRBV6-3 CASNRETGTRGGYTF TGTGCCAGCAACCGAGAGACAGGGACCCGCGGAGGCTACACCTTC
TRBD1 TRBJ1-4 many TRBV12-3/TRBV12-4 CASSLTTGGGEKLFF TGTGCCAGCAGTTTAACGACAGGGGGAGGCGAAAAACTGTTTTTT
TRBD2 TRBJ2-1 . TRBV12-3/TRBV12-4 CASSRAGGIDNEQFF TGTGCCAGCAGTCGAGCGGGAGGGATTGACAATGAGCAGTTCTTC
. TRBJ1-2 . TRBV6-6 CASSLLQPNGYTF TGTGCCAGCAGTTTGTTGCAACCCAATGGCTACACCTTC
. TRBJ1-6 many TRBV7-9 CASSLYFGGSSYNSPLHF TGTGCCAGCAGCTTATATTTCGGGGGGAGCTCCTATAATTCACCCCTCCACTTT
. TRBJ1-2 few TRBV6-2/TRBV6-3 CASSSLQTAGYGHTF TGTGCCAGCAGTTCCTTACAGACGGCCGGGTATGGCCACACCTTC
. TRBJ2-3 many TRBV21-1 CASSSRLAGYTDTQYF TGTGCCAGCAGCTCCCGACTAGCGGGTTACACAGATACGCAGTATTTT
. TRBJ2-4 many TRBV7-2 CASSLSSVTGSKNIQYF TGTGCCAGCAGCTTAAGCTCGGTTACAGGGTCCAAAAACATTCAGTACTTC
. TRBJ2-3 many TRBV29-1 CSVGRKPRGASTDTQYF TGCAGCGTTGGCCGCAAACCCCGGGGGGCTAGCACAGATACGCAGTATTTT
. TRBJ2-1 . TRBV7-2 CASSSRLQGADLGEQFF TGTGCCAGCAGCTCACGACTTCAAGGGGCGGACTTGGGTGAGCAGTTCTTC
. TRBJ1-6 few TRBV18 CASSQDTRGSSPLHF TGTGCCAGCTCGCAGGACACACGGGGTAGTTCACCCCTCCACTTT
TRBD1 TRBJ2-2 . TRBV7-2 CASSFRGQAGELFF TGTGCCAGCAGCTTCAGGGGGCAGGCCGGGGAGCTGTTTTTT
. TRBJ2-1 . TRBV13 CASSPTRVANEQFF TGTGCCAGCAGCCCCACGAGGGTTGCCAATGAGCAGTTCTTC
. TRBJ2-7 many TRBV7-2 CASSTLVPQGQQYF TGTGCCAGCAGCACACTAGTGCCCCAGGGTCAGCAGTACTTC
. TRBJ2-7 many TRBV3-1 CASSQDKKGLNEQYF TGTGCCAGCAGCCAAGATAAGAAGGGGCTGAACGAGCAGTACTTC
. TRBJ2-7 once TRBV12-3/TRBV12-4 CASSPTGTEQYF TGTGCCAGCAGTCCTACAGGGACCGAGCAGTACTTC
. TRBJ2-1 . TRBV6-2/TRBV6-3 CASSDRGYSYNEQFF TGTGCCAGCAGTGACCGGGGCTACTCCTACAATGAGCAGTTCTTC
. TRBJ2-3 few TRBV11-2 CASSRGPNPSTDTQYF TGTGCCAGCAGCCGTGGACCGAACCCGAGCACAGATACGCAGTATTTT